The rows below give T cell receptor beta chains drawn from one sample of a study of OX40 agonist ivuxolimab in advanced cancers. Profiling relied on immunoSEQ multiplex PCR, and the TCRdb table lists in-frame clones only, not all of them. The sample yields approximately 25,000 clones, roughly 85% seen once. The starting material was CD4+ or CD8+ T cells sorted from blood, obtained in a trial of the OX40 agonist ivuxolimab. All receptors derive from an adult with an advanced solid tumor such as melanoma, head and neck, liver or kidney cancer. Each CDR3 is given without its conserved first and last residue.

v_call: TRBV6-4; j_call: TRBJ1-1; cdr3_aa: ASSAGEDTEAF
v_call: TRBV19; j_call: TRBJ2-3; cdr3_aa: ASSPYLFTDTQY
v_call: TRBV27; j_call: TRBJ2-3; cdr3_aa: ASSLALLNTDTQY
v_call: TRBV9; j_call: TRBJ2-1; cdr3_aa: ASSVVVAGGPNNEQF
v_call: TRBV10-2; j_call: TRBJ2-1; cdr3_aa: ASSEPYNEQF
v_call: TRBV28; j_call: TRBJ2-7; cdr3_aa: ASSPTSWEMY
v_call: TRBV13; j_call: TRBJ2-7; cdr3_aa: ASSPERREINEQY
v_call: TRBV27; j_call: TRBJ2-4; cdr3_aa: ASSPRGGKNIQY
v_call: TRBV5-4; j_call: TRBJ2-7; cdr3_aa: ASSSRDGSYEQY
v_call: TRBV7-6; j_call: TRBJ2-5; cdr3_aa: ASSLDGGQETQY
v_call: TRBV5-4; j_call: -; cdr3_aa: ASSFGGSYEQY
v_call: TRBV9; j_call: TRBJ2-3; cdr3_aa: ASSVGPDTQY
v_call: TRBV5-4; j_call: TRBJ2-7; cdr3_aa: ASSWGGGQY